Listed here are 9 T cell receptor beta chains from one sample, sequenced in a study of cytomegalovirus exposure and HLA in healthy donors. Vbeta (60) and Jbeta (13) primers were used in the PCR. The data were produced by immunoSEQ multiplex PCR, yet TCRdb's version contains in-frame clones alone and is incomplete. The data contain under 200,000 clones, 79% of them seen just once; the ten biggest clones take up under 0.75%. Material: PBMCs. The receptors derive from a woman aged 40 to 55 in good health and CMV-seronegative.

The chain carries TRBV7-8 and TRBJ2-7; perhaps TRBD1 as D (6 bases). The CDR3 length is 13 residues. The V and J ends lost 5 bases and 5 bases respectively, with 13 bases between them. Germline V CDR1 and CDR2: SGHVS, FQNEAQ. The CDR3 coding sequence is TGTGCCAGCAGCACCGACCGGGACAACGAGCAGTACTTC. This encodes CASSTDRDNEQYF.

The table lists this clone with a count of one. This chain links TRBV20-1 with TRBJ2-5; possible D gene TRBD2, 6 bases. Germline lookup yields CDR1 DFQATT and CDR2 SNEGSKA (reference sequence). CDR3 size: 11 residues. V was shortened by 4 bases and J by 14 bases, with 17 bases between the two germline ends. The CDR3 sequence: CSATERALGYF. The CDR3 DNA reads TGCAGTGCTACTGAGCGGGCGTTGGGTTACTTC.

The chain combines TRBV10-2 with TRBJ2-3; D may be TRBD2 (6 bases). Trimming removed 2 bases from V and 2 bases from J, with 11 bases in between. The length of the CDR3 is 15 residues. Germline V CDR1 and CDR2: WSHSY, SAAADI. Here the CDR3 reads CASSEAGSVTDTQYF. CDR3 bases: TGCGCCAGCAGTGAGGCGGGGAGCGTCACAGATACGCAGTATTTT.

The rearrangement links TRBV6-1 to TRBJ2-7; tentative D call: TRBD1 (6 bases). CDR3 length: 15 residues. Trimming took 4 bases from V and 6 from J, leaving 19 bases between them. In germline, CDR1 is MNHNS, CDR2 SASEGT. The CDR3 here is CASSGIRGPLGEQYF. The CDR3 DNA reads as TGTGCCAGCAGTGGTATCAGGGGTCCTCTTGGCGAGCAGTACTTC.

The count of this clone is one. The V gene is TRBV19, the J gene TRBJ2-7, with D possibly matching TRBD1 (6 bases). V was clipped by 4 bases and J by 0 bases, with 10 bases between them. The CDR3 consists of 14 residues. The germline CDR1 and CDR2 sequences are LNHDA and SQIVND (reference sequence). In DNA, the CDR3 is TGTGCCAGTAGTAAACGACAGGTCTCCTACGAGCAGTACTTC. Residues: CASSKRQVSYEQYF.

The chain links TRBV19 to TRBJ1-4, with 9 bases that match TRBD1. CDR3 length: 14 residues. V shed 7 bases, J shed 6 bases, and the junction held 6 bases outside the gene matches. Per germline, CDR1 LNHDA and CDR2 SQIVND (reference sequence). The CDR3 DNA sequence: TGTGCCAGTACCCCGACAGGGGGGTATGAAAAACTGTTTTTT. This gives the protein CASTPTGGYEKLFF. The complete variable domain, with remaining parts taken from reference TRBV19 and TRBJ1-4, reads DGGITQSPKYLFRKEGQNVTLSCEQNLNHDAMYWYRQDPGQGLRLIYYSQIVNDFQKGDIAEGYSVSREKKESFPLTVTSAQKNPTAFYLCASTPTGGYEKLFFGSGTQLSVL.

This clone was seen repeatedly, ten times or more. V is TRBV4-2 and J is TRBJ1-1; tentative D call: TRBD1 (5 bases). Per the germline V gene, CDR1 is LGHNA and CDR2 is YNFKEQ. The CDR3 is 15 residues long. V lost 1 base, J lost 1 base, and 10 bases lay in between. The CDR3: CASSQAQATNTEAFF. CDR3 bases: TGTGCCAGCAGCCAAGCACAGGCCACGAACACTGAAGCTTTCTTT.

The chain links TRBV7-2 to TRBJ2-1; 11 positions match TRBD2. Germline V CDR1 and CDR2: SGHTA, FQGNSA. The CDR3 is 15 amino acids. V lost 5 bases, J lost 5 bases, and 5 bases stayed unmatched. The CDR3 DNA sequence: TGTGCCAGCAGCCAGGGACTAGCGGCCAACAATGAGCAGTTCTTC. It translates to CASSQGLAANNEQFF.

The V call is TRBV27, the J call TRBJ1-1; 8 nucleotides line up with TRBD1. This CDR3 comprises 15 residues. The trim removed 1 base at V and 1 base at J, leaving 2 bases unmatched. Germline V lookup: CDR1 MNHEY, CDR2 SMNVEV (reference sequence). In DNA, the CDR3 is TGTGCCAGCAGTTTATTCGGACAGGGGAACACTGAAGCTTTCTTT. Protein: CASSLFGQGNTEAFF.